Sequencing of this T cell receptor (beta chain) was carried out in a study of CD8 T cells in ankylosing spondylitis. TCRdb re-called the 5' RACE reads through MiXCR, storing one row per CDR3 protein. This table has hundreds of thousands of distinct CDR3 sequences, 15% to 25% appearing once. With 0 bases removed from V and 5 bases from J, the gap between germline ends came to 13 bases. CDR3 length: 15 amino acids. CDR1 and CDR2 from the germline V gene are SGDLS and YYNGEE. This clonotype was recorded many times. The antigen remains undetermined. Overall study results and limits: Clones linked to disease were reported to show significant enrichment in matched ankylosing spondylitis synovial fluid. Blood of patients with ankylosing spondylitis appeared to be characterized by a TCR beta motif of several highly homologous variants.

Sample: blood, either unsorted or a sorted T cell fraction (not recorded which). The chain combines TRBV9 with TRBJ2-3; D uncertain. The clonotype was recovered from a male donor with ankylosing spondylitis or in good health (not recorded which). The CDR3 region has the DNA TGTGCCAGCAGCGTAGCGGGCGGACGAGGAGATACGCAGTATTTT. Its protein product is CASSVAGGRGDTQYF.